This paragraph covers one T cell receptor beta chain sequence. These data originate in a study of T cells expressing NK-cell markers. Study-wide context: Eight donors were sequenced, of whom seven were HCMV-seropositive, while the remaining one was HCMV-seronegative.

This CDR3 is 13 amino acids long. Germline assignment: CDR1 SNHLY and CDR2 FYNNEI. TCRdb reprocessed the 5' RACE reads, with one entry per CDR3 protein and no DNA. The sample table includes about 150,000 distinct CDR3 sequences. The J gene is TRBJ2-1, the V gene TRBV2; the D call of TRBD1 rests on TCRdb alone, since no DNA is present to check it. The sequence came from a woman between 50 and 59 years old in good health. Sequencing used blood T cells: a sorted CD56 or NKG2C T cell subset, CD4+ or CD8+ T cells, or bulk PBMC T cells (not recorded which). CDR3: CAQRTGTTNEQFF.